These 24 T cell receptor beta chains were sequenced from one sample in a study of CD8 T cells in Susac syndrome. The authors reverse transcribed roughly 0.5 to 1 ug RNA with random hexamers. TCRdb reprocessed the immunoSEQ multiplex PCR reads via MiXCR and lists one record per CDR3 protein. The table lists about 200,000 distinct CDR3 sequences, around 95% of them singletons. Sequencing was performed on CD4+ T cells from PBMCs. Every receptor here comes from a human donor with multiple sclerosis.

The rearrangement links TRBV13 to TRBJ1-3, with D hard to call. Germline V gene sequence: CDR1 PRHDT, CDR2 FYEKMQ (reference sequence). Trimming removed 1 base from V and 3 bases from J, with 4 bases in between. CDR3 length: 13 amino acids. CDR3 in amino acids: CASSLVGGNTIYF. For the CDR3, the DNA is TGTGCCAGCAGCTTAGTTGGTGGAAACACCATATATTTT.

This clonotype has only one observation. The chain combines TRBV18 with TRBJ2-3, with D perhaps TRBD2 (5 bases). Germline lookup yields CDR1 KGHSH and CDR2 LQKENI. Trimming took 5 bases from V and 0 from J, leaving 15 bases between them. The CDR3 has 16 amino acids. In DNA, the CDR3 is TGTGCCAGCTCATCCAACCTTAGGACTAGCACAGATACGCAGTATTTT. Translating gives CASSSNLRTSTDTQYF.

This chain uses TRBV30 with TRBJ1-6; the match to TRBD1 covers 9 bases. The germline V gene encodes CDR1 GTSNPN and CDR2 SVGIG (reference sequence). J lost 2 bases, V lost 4 bases, and 12 bases had no gene match. This CDR3 is built from 18 residues. The CDR3 here is CAWTTSITGGTYNSPLHF. CDR3 sequence (DNA): TGTGCCTGGACCACCTCCATTACAGGGGGCACCTATAATTCACCCCTCCACTTT.

The chain uses TRBV29-1 and TRBJ1-2; D is perhaps TRBD1 (6 bases). Germline CDR1 and CDR2: SQVTM and ANQGSEA. The ends were cut back, 3 bases at V and 1 base at J, with 6 bases in the middle. The CDR3 covers 12 residues. CDR3 loop: CSVEDSNYGYTF. CDR3 DNA sequence: TGCAGCGTTGAGGACAGTAACTATGGCTACACCTTC.

The chain couples TRBV12-3 or TRBV12-4 to TRBJ1-2; 9 bases align to TRBD1. The V and J ends lost 3 bases and 8 bases, in that order; junction bases with no gene match: 7. The CDR3 runs 14 residues. As DNA, the CDR3 is TGTGCCAGCAGTTTCTGGGACAGGGTTGGGGGCTACACCTTC. This gives the protein CASSFWDRVGGYTF.

The rearrangement uses TRBV3-1 and TRBJ2-6, with TRBD2 as a possible D gene (5 bases). This CDR3 has 15 amino acids. The V end was cut by 8 bases, the J end by 0 bases, with 11 bases between. Germline CDR1 reads LGHDT; CDR2 reads YNNKEL (reference sequence). The CDR3 loop is CASARGISGANVLTF. In nucleotides, the CDR3 is TGTGCCAGCGCCCGAGGGATCTCTGGGGCCAACGTCCTGACTTTC.

The CDR3 here is CASSEFGGSSYNEQFF. The CDR3 nucleotides read TGTGCCAGCAGTGAATTCGGGGGTAGCTCCTACAATGAGCAGTTCTTC. The gene calls are TRBV25-1 and TRBJ2-1; possibly TRBD2 for D (6 bases). The CDR3 runs 16 residues. Trimming removed 1 base at V and 0 bases at J, with 10 bases between. Per germline, CDR1 MGHDK and CDR2 SYGVNS.

The chain recombines TRBV12-3 or TRBV12-4 with TRBJ1-2; D might be TRBD1 (5 bases). Trimming removed 6 bases at V and 5 bases at J, with 19 bases between. The CDR3 covers 15 residues. As DNA, the CDR3 is TGTGCCAGCAGGTCATCGGGGCGGGAGGTTTATGGCTACACCTTC. It is translated as CASRSSGREVYGYTF.

The chain carries TRBV29-1 and TRBJ2-7, with unresolved D. This CDR3 is built from 11 residues. The ends were cut back, 4 bases at V and 5 bases at J, with 9 bases in the middle. The germline V gene encodes CDR1 SQVTM and CDR2 ANQGSEA. Here the CDR3 DNA reads TGCAGCGTTGGCAGTGTCCACGAGCAGTACTTC. The encoded protein is CSVGSVHEQYF.

V usage is TRBV27 and J usage is TRBJ2-7; D is uncertain. The V gene's germline CDR1 is MNHEY and CDR2 SMNVEV (reference sequence). The CDR3 is 15 residues long. The V end lost 2 bases, the J end lost 3 bases, and 14 bases lay between the germline ends. Here the CDR3 reads CASSLRPDPIYEQYF. CDR3 coding DNA: TGTGCCAGCAGTTTACGGCCAGACCCAATCTACGAGCAGTACTTC.

This clonotype has a handful of counts. As DNA, the CDR3 is TGTGCCTGGAGTCGGGGGGGAGAGACCCAGTACTTC. This codes for CAWSRGGETQYF. The chain recombines TRBV30 with TRBJ2-5; 8 bases agree with TRBD2. The CDR3 has 12 residues. Unmatched junction bases numbered 0, after V lost 2 bases and J lost 4 bases. CDR1 is GTSNPN, CDR2 SVGIG, per germline (reference sequence).

The genes are TRBV5-4 and TRBJ1-6; D gene unclear. V gave up 0 bases and J gave up 11 bases, with 9 bases separating them. Germline V gene data show CDR1 as SGHNT and CDR2 as YYREEE (reference sequence). The CDR3 spans 13 residues. The chain's CDR3 is CASSLADEAPLHF. Here the CDR3 DNA reads TGTGCCAGCAGCTTGGCGGATGAAGCACCCCTCCACTTT.

This sequence joins TRBV3-1 and TRBJ1-1; D is undetermined. V was trimmed by 1 base and J by 1 base, leaving 7 bases between them. This CDR3 spans 14 amino acids. Germline lookup yields CDR1 LGHDT and CDR2 YNNKEL (reference sequence). In DNA, the CDR3 is TGTGCCAGCAGCCAAGTAGGGCGGAACACTGAAGCTTTCTTT. Its protein product is CASSQVGRNTEAFF.

The rearrangement joins TRBV29-1 to TRBJ1-1; D may be TRBD1 (6 bases). CDR3 length equals 16 residues. The germline V and J ends were trimmed by 5 bases and 0 bases, with 19 bases remaining between them. The V gene's germline CDR1 is SQVTM and CDR2 ANQGSEA. CDR3 amino acids: CSVHSSGGALNTEAFF. As DNA, the CDR3 is TGCAGCGTTCATTCGTCGGGGGGCGCATTGAACACTGAAGCTTTCTTT.

The genes are TRBV4-3 and TRBJ2-3, with TRBD1 identical over 8 bases. V lost 1 base, J lost 4 bases, and 7 bases stayed unmatched. Germline CDR1 LGHNA, CDR2 YSLEER. CDR3 size: 16 residues. The CDR3 DNA reads TGCGCCAGCAGCCAAGTCACAGGGGGTCGGGCAGATACGCAGTATTTT. This translates into CASSQVTGGRADTQYF.

CDR3 coding DNA: TGTGCCAGCAGCTTAATTGGGGGCACCTACGAGCAGTACTTC. Its translation: CASSLIGGTYEQYF. The rearrangement links TRBV3-1 to TRBJ2-7; possible D gene TRBD1, 6 bases. V dropped 5 bases and J dropped 2 bases, with 13 bases sitting between them. The germline V gene encodes CDR1 LGHDT and CDR2 YNNKEL (reference sequence). This CDR3 is 14 amino acids long.

This chain joins TRBV3-1 and TRBJ2-3; 8 bases are a match to TRBD2. V was pared by 4 bases and J by 0 bases, with 3 bases of the junction left unmatched. CDR1 is LGHDT and CDR2 is YNNKEL in the germline V gene (reference sequence). CDR3 length: 15 amino acids. The CDR3 DNA sequence: TGTGCCAGCAGCCCCCAGCGGGGGAGCACAGATACGCAGTATTTT. Encoded protein: CASSPQRGSTDTQYF.

This clonotype appeared a single time. The chain is built from TRBV29-1 and TRBJ1-1; D might be TRBD1 (5 bases). The V end lost 6 bases, the J end lost 0 bases, and 11 bases lay between the germline ends. Germline V gene sequence: CDR1 SQVTM, CDR2 ANQGSEA. This CDR3 region has 13 residues. CDR3 bases: TGCAGCGTCGACGACAGCCTGAACACTGAAGCTTTCTTT. Its protein product is CSVDDSLNTEAFF. Complete variable domain (other parts from reference TRBV29-1 and TRBJ1-1): SAVISQKPSRDICQRGTSLTIQCQVDSQVTMMFWYRQQPGQSLTLIATANQGSEATYESGFVIDKFPISRPNLTFSTLTVSNMSPEDSSIYLCSVDDSLNTEAFFGQGTRLTVV.

The rearrangement links TRBV12-3 or TRBV12-4 to TRBJ1-2; 7 bases map to TRBD1. V lost 7 bases, J lost 8 bases, and 7 bases stayed unmatched. The CDR3 has 12 residues. The CDR3 is CASTMTGTGYTF. CDR3 DNA: TGTGCCAGCACCATGACAGGGACGGGCTACACCTTC.

The chain is built from TRBV12-3 or TRBV12-4 and TRBJ2-7; TRBD1 might be the D (6 bases). The ends were cut back, 5 bases at V and 3 bases at J, with 17 bases in the middle. The CDR3 is 15 amino acids. The CDR3 is CASSLQGAGRYEQYF. CDR3 coding DNA: TGTGCCAGCAGTCTACAGGGAGCAGGCCGCTACGAGCAGTACTTC.

The chain carries TRBV7-8 and TRBJ2-7; 8 bases are shared with TRBD1. The CDR3 has 16 amino acids. Looked up from germline, CDR1 is SGHVS and CDR2 is FQNEAQ. The ends lost 1 base at V and 6 bases at J; junction bases unmatched: 11. Here the CDR3 DNA reads TGTGCCAGCAGCTTAGTTGGGCAGGGGGCGCCGGGCGAGCAGTACTTC. It translates to CASSLVGQGAPGEQYF. Based on the CDR3 plus reference TRBV7-8 and TRBJ2-7, the full variable domain is GAGVSQSPRYKVAKRGQDVALRCDPISGHVSLFWYQQALGQGPEFLTYFQNEAQLDKSGLPSDRFFAERPEGSVSTLKIQRTQQEDSAVYLCASSLVGQGAPGEQYFGPGTRLTVT.

The chain couples TRBV12-3 or TRBV12-4 to TRBJ2-3, with unresolved D. There are 15 residues in the CDR3. Trimming took off 6 bases at V and 4 bases at J, with 17 bases between the two ends. The CDR3 coding sequence is TGTGCCAGCAGCTCTAGGCTTGGCGATGCAGATACGCAGTATTTT. Translated, it gives CASSSRLGDADTQYF.

V and J are TRBV7-2 and TRBJ2-5; 10 nucleotides line up with TRBD2. CDR1 and CDR2 (germline): SGHTA, FQGNSA. V trimming: 7 bases; J trimming: 5 bases; junction bases outside the gene matches: 13. The CDR3 is 16 amino acids. The CDR3 sequence: CASKPQLAGLGETQYF. The CDR3 DNA is TGTGCCAGCAAACCTCAACTAGCGGGGCTGGGGGAGACCCAGTACTTC.

The rearrangement links TRBV20-1 to TRBJ2-1, with D perhaps TRBD1 or TRBD2 (6 bases each). This CDR3 spans 16 amino acids. Germline CDR1 and CDR2: DFQATT and SNEGSKA (reference sequence). Trimming pared 5 bases from V and 0 bases from J, leaving 17 bases between. CDR3 coding DNA: TGCAGTGCTGAAGAAGGAGGGGGAGGCTCCTACAATGAGCAGTTCTTC. This sequence encodes CSAEEGGGGSYNEQFF.